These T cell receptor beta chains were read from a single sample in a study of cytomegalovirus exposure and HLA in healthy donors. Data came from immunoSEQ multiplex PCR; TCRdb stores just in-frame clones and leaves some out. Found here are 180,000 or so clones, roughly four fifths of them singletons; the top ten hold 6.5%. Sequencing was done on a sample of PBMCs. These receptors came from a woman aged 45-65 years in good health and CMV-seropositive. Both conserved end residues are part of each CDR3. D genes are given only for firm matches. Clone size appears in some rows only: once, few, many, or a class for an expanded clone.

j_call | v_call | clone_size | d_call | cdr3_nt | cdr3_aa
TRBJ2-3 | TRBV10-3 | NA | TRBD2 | TGTGCCATCAGTTCCTCTGGCGGGGGGACAGATACGCAGTATTTT | CAISSSGGGTDTQYF
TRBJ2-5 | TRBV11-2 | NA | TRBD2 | TGTGCCAGCAGCTTCCTCACGACCGGGGGGGAGACCCAGTACTTC | CASSFLTTGGETQYF
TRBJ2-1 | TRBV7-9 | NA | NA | TGTGCCAGCAGCTTAGCGGCGGGGTACAATGAGCAGTTCTTC | CASSLAAGYNEQFF
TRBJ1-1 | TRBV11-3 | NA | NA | TGTGCCAGCAGCTTAGGAGGTGCCCACCGAGGGGAAGCTTTCTTT | CASSLGGAHRGEAFF
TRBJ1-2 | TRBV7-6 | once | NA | TGTGCCAGCAGCCCTAACAGGGAACCCAACTATGGCTACACCTTC | CASSPNREPNYGYTF
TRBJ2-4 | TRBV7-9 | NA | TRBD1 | TGTGCCAGCAGCTCAATGGACAGGGCCAAAAACATTCAGTACTTC | CASSSMDRAKNIQYF
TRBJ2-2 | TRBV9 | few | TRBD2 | TGTGCCAGCAGCGTGGGACTAGCGACGAACACCGGGGAGCTGTTTTTT | CASSVGLATNTGELFF
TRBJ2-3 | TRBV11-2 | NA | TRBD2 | TGTGCCAGCAGCTTAGGGACTAGCGGGGGGGCAGGTGATACGCAGTATTTT | CASSLGTSGGAGDTQYF
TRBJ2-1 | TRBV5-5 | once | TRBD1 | TGTGCCAGCAGCTTGGGACAGGGGGGCTACAATGAGCAGTTCTTC | CASSLGQGGYNEQFF
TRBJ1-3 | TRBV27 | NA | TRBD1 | TGTGCCAGCAGTTTTTACCTTCGACAGGGGGCGCGAGAAAACACCATATATTTT | CASSFYLRQGARENTIYF
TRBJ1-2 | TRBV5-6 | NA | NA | TGTGCCAGCAGCTTGGGACAGGAAAACTATGGCTACACCTTC | CASSLGQENYGYTF
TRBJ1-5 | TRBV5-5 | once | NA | TGTGCCAGCAGCTTGAGTACATATAGCAATCAGCCCCAGCATTTT | CASSLSTYSNQPQHF
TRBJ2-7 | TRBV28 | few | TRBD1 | TGTGCCAGCAGACGAGCCCCAGGACAGGAGAAGGCCTACGAGCAGTACTTC | CASRRAPGQEKAYEQYF
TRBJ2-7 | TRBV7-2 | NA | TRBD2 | TGTGCCAGCAGCCGGGGGTCTAGCGGGACCTACGAGCAGTACTTC | CASSRGSSGTYEQYF
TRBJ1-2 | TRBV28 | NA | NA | TGTGCCAGCATGGGTCCCCGGACAGACTATGGCTACACCTTC | CASMGPRTDYGYTF
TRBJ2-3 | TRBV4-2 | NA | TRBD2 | TGTGCCAGCAGCCAACCAGGACTAGCGGGATTGGGCCCAGATACGCAGTATTTT | CASSQPGLAGLGPDTQYF
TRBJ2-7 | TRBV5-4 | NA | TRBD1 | TGTGCCAGCAGCCACCGCCAGGGGGCCCACGAGCAGTACTTC | CASSHRQGAHEQYF
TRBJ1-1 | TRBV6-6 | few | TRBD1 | TGTGCCAGCAGTCAGTCCCGACAGGGCGGCACTGAAGCTTTCTTT | CASSQSRQGGTEAFF
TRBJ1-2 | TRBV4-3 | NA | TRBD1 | TGCGCCAGCAGCCCCCACGAAGACAGGGCCCTCTATGGCTACACCTTC | CASSPHEDRALYGYTF
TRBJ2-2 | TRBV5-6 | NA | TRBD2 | TGTGCCAGCAGCTTGGATGGGGGGGTGAACACCGGGGAGCTGTTTTTT | CASSLDGGVNTGELFF
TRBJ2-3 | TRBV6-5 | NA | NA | TGTGCCAGCAGTCCCGAGAGCCTGCGGGATACGCAGTATTTT | CASSPESLRDTQYF
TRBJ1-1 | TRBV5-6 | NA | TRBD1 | TGTGCCAGCAGTTGGTCGGGACAGGGATCCCTGAACACTGAAGCTTTCTTT | CASSWSGQGSLNTEAFF
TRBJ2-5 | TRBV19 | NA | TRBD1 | TGTGCCAGTAGTAGGACAGGGGAAGAGACCCAGTACTTC | CASSRTGEETQYF
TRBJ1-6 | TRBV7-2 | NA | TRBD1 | TGTGCCAGCAGCTTAGGGGCAGGGGGCCTCCACTTT | CASSLGAGGLHF
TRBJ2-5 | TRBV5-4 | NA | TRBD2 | TGTGCCAGCAGCCGACTAGCGGGGGGCCTAGAGACCCAGTACTTC | CASSRLAGGLETQYF
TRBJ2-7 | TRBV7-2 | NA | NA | TGTGCCAGCAGCTTAGCAAGCGGACCCTACGAGCAGTACTTC | CASSLASGPYEQYF
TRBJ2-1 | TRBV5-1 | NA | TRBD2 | TGCGCCAGCAGCTTGGGGGCGGCTAGCGGGAGGTCCAATGAGCAGTTCTTC | CASSLGAASGRSNEQFF
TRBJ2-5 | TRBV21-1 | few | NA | TGTGCCAGCAGCAACAAAGACAGGTACCAAGAGACCCAGTACTTC | CASSNKDRYQETQYF
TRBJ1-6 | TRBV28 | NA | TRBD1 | TGTGCCTCAAACGACAGGGGGTTAAATTCACCCCTCCACTTT | CASNDRGLNSPLHF
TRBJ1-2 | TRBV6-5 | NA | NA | TGTGCCAGCAGTGAAGATGGCTGGTATGGCTACACCTTC | CASSEDGWYGYTF
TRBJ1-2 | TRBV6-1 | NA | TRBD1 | TGTGCCAGCAGAGACAGGGGGCATGGCTACACCTTC | CASRDRGHGYTF
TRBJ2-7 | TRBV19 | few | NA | TGTGCCAGTAGTCTCGATGGCAGTCTCTACGAGCAGTACTTC | CASSLDGSLYEQYF
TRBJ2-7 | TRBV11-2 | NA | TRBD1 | TGTGCCAGCAGCTTAGGCCCTGACAGGGGCGAGCAGTACTTC | CASSLGPDRGEQYF
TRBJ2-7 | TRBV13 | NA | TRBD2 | TGTGCCAGCAGCTCCGGACTAGCGGGAGACGAGCAGTACTTC | CASSSGLAGDEQYF
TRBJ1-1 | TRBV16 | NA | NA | TGTGCCAGCAGCCAAAGTACGAGGACTGAAGCTTTCTTT | CASSQSTRTEAFF